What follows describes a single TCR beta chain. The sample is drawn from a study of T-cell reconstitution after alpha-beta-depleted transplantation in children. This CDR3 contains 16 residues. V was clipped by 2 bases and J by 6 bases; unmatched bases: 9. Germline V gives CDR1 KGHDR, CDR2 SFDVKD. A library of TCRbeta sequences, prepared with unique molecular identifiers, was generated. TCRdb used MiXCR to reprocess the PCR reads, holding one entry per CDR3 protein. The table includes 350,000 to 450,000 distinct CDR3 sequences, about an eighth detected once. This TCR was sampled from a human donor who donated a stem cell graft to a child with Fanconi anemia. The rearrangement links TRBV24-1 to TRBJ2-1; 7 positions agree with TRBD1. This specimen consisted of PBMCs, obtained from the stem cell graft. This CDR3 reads CATSDSTGEMGNEQFF. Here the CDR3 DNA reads TGTGCCACCAGTGATTCTACAGGGGAGATGGGCAATGAGCAGTTCTTC.